This TCR beta chain was recovered during a study of blood T cell repertoires in COVID-19. Study-wide background: Nucleic acid was either cDNA or gDNA, and it came from T cells, B-cell-depleted T cells, or PBMCs.

Germline CDR1 reads KGHSH; CDR2 reads LQKENI. V was shortened by 2 bases and J by 2 bases, with 9 bases between the two germline ends. The CDR3 has 14 residues. Data came from immunoSEQ multiplex PCR; TCRdb stores just in-frame clones and leaves some out. This sample has 200,000 or so clones, with approximately 83% found just once. Sequences were obtained from PBMCs or T cells enriched from blood (not recorded which). The clonotype originates from a woman aged 45 to 65 who had been exposed to COVID-19. The chain uses TRBV18 and TRBJ1-1; the D gene is possibly TRBD1 (5 bases). CDR3 region: CASSPGAPNTEAFF. CDR3 DNA sequence: TGTGCCAGCTCACCAGGGGCACCCAACACTGAAGCTTTCTTT.